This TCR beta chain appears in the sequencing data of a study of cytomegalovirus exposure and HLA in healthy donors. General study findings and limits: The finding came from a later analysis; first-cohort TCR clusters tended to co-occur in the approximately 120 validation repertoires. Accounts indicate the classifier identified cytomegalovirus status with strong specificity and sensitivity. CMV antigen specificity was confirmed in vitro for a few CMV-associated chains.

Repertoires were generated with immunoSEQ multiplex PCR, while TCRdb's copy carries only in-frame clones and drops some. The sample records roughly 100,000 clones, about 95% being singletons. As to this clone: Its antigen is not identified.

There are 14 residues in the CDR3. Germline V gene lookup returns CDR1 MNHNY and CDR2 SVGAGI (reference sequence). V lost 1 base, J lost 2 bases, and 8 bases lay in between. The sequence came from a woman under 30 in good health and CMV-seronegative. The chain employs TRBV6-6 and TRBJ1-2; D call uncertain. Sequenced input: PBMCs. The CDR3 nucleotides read TGTGCCAGCAGTTACTTGGGCCTAAACTATGGCTACACCTTC. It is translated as CASSYLGLNYGYTF.